A selection of T cell receptor beta chains follows, all from one sample in a study of blood T cell repertoires in COVID-19. TCRdb's copy holds only in-frame clones and misses some; the assay was immunoSEQ multiplex PCR. The repertoire holds tens of thousands of clones, with more than 85% as singletons. The specimen sequenced was peripheral blood. The receptors were sampled from a man between 60 and 70 years old with acute or convalescent COVID-19. Both conserved end residues are part of each CDR3. The order of the fields is D gene, V gene, J gene, clone size, CDR3 protein, CDR3 DNA. D genes are given only for firm matches. Only part of the rows carry a size: once, few, many, or a class if the clone is expanded.

D: -; V: TRBV2; J: TRBJ1-2; size: -; CDR3: CASSAWPTNYGYTF; DNA: TGTGCCAGCAGCGCCTGGCCCACTAACTATGGCTACACCTTC
D: -; V: TRBV29-1; J: TRBJ2-7; size: -; CDR3: CSVVGGSYEQYF; DNA: TGCAGCGTTGTCGGCGGCTCCTACGAGCAGTACTTC
D: TRBD1; V: TRBV24-1; J: TRBJ2-3; size: -; CDR3: CATSDPGTGRTDTQYF; DNA: TGTGCCACCAGTGATCCCGGGACAGGCCGCACAGATACGCAGTATTTT
D: -; V: TRBV12-3/TRBV12-4; J: TRBJ1-1; size: -; CDR3: CASSLLGGVGAFF; DNA: TGTGCCAGCAGTTTATTGGGGGGGGTGGGTGCTTTCTTT
D: -; V: TRBV10-1; J: TRBJ2-5; size: -; CDR3: CASSRRGDDQETQYF; DNA: TGCGCCAGCAGTCGCAGGGGGGATGACCAAGAGACCCAGTACTTC
D: -; V: TRBV2; J: TRBJ2-2; size: -; CDR3: CASRGQHTGELFF; DNA: TGTGCCAGCAGAGGACAACACACCGGGGAGCTGTTTTTT
D: -; V: TRBV7-6; J: TRBJ2-1; size: -; CDR3: CASSPGGGGSYNEQFF; DNA: TGTGCCAGCAGCCCAGGGGGCGGGGGCTCCTACAATGAGCAGTTCTTC
D: TRBD2; V: TRBV27; J: TRBJ2-1; size: -; CDR3: CASSTITGTSGNEQFF; DNA: TGTGCCAGCAGTACGATCACCGGGACTAGCGGTAATGAGCAGTTCTTC
D: TRBD1; V: TRBV7-6; J: TRBJ1-1; size: few; CDR3: CASSLVEGANTEAFF; DNA: TGTGCCAGCAGCTTAGTAGAGGGGGCGAACACTGAAGCTTTCTTT
D: TRBD2; V: TRBV20-1; J: TRBJ2-1; size: -; CDR3: CSASRLAGGPSYNEQFF; DNA: TGCAGTGCTAGTCGGCTAGCGGGAGGCCCGTCCTACAATGAGCAGTTCTTC
D: TRBD1; V: TRBV5-1; J: TRBJ1-2; size: -; CDR3: CASSLIMTGGPYGYTF; DNA: TGCGCCAGCAGCTTGATAATGACAGGGGGACCTTATGGCTACACCTTC
D: -; V: TRBV11-3; J: TRBJ1-2; size: -; CDR3: CASSFNQYYGYTF; DNA: TGTGCCAGCAGCTTCAACCAGTATTATGGCTACACCTTC